The present TCR beta chain was sequenced within a study of cytomegalovirus exposure and HLA in healthy donors. Vbeta (60) and Jbeta (13) primers were used in the PCR. TCRdb's copy holds only in-frame clones and misses some; the assay was immunoSEQ multiplex PCR. Of more than 120,000 clones listed, 70% to 85% were seen once; the top ten hold about 2.3%. This clone was seen only once. Its specificity is not known. Study-wide results and limits: Per a prior analysis, the majority of TCR beta V segments were productive roughly 90% or roughly 30% of the time.

CDR3 length: 13 residues. Trimming shortened V by 4 bases and J by 8 bases, and 16 bases separated the two germline ends. Germline CDR1 and CDR2: SQVTM and ANQGSEA. The V and J genes are TRBV29-1 and TRBJ2-3; possibly TRBD2 for D (6 bases). The sequenced material came from PBMCs. This TCR came from a male donor in good health and CMV-seronegative. The CDR3, as DNA: TGCAGCGTTGGAATAGAGGAGGGTATTACGCAGTATTTT. The encoded protein is CSVGIEEGITQYF.